The 19 T cell receptor beta chains given below trace back to one sample, sequenced in a study of blood T cell repertoires in COVID-19. Generated by immunoSEQ multiplex PCR, the TCRdb table keeps only in-frame clones and is missing some. The profile shows about 140,000 clones, approximately 80% of them singletons. The sequencing sample was made of peripheral blood. The receptors originated from a man aged 55 to 70 who had recovered from COVID-19.

This chain joins TRBV28 and TRBJ2-1; TRBD2 might be the D (6 bases). V gave up 6 bases and J gave up 4 bases, with 13 bases separating them. This CDR3 is built from 14 residues. CDR1 is MDHEN and CDR2 is SYDVKM in the germline V gene. Written as DNA, the CDR3 is TGTGCCAGCAGGGGGGACCGGGGGTACAATGAGCAGTTCTTC. Translated: CASRGDRGYNEQFF.

This chain links TRBV7-6 with TRBJ2-1; D is unclear. Trimming removed 5 bases from V and 6 bases from J, with 14 bases in between. The germline V gene has CDR1 SGHVS and CDR2 FNYEAQ. This CDR3 comprises 14 residues. For the CDR3, the DNA is TGTGCCAGCAGCATGCCATTACAGACCAATGAGCAGTTCTTC. Protein product: CASSMPLQTNEQFF.

The CDR3 here is CASRAEGARQDSEAFF. The DNA for the CDR3 is TGTGCCAGCAGGGCTGAGGGGGCGCGTCAGGATAGTGAAGCTTTCTTT. The rearrangement joins TRBV5-4 to TRBJ1-1; 7 bases line up with TRBD1. Germline V gene lookup returns CDR1 SGHNT and CDR2 YYREEE (reference sequence). Trimming cost V 5 bases and J 7 bases; bases outside gene matches: 17. The CDR3 sequence is 16 residues long.

CDR3 protein: CASRALDQGAFQPQHF. The CDR3 DNA follows: TGTGCCAGTAGGGCACTTGATCAGGGGGCATTCCAGCCCCAGCATTTT. The V and J genes are TRBV19 and TRBJ1-5, with 8 bases lining up with TRBD1. J gave up 7 bases and V 6 bases, and 14 bases lay outside the gene matches. This CDR3 has 16 residues. Germline assignment: CDR1 LNHDA and CDR2 SQIVND (reference sequence).

In this sample, this clone turned up once. This rearrangement joins TRBV5-1 to TRBJ2-3, with D possibly matching TRBD1 (6 bases). The CDR3 contains 15 residues. Looked up from germline, CDR1 is SGHRS and CDR2 is YFSETQ. Trimming stripped 0 bases from V and 6 bases from J, with 14 bases between. DNA of the CDR3: TGCGCCAGCAGCTTGGATGGGACACCAGCGGATACGCAGTATTTT. As protein: CASSLDGTPADTQYF.

J is TRBJ2-3 and V is TRBV5-1, with 15 nucleotides matching TRBD2. Germline CDR1 SGHRS, CDR2 YFSETQ. There are 19 residues in the CDR3. V shed 3 bases and J 0 bases; nucleotides not matched to a gene: 8. Written as DNA, the CDR3 is TGCGCCAGCAGCTGGAGGGGACTAGCGGGGGGAGTTAGCACAGATACGCAGTATTTT. Translating it yields CASSWRGLAGGVSTDTQYF.

This sequence joins TRBV19 and TRBJ1-1; a possible D gene is TRBD1 (6 bases). The CDR3 spans 13 residues. Trimming took off 10 bases at V and 5 bases at J, with 17 bases between the two ends. Germline V lookup: CDR1 LNHDA, CDR2 SQIVND (reference sequence). The chain's CDR3 is CATKEQGRTEAFF. CDR3 coding DNA: TGTGCCACCAAGGAACAGGGAAGGACTGAAGCTTTCTTT.

This clone was picked up one time. V and J are TRBV7-9 and TRBJ2-3, with 12 bases identical to TRBD2. This CDR3 comprises 17 residues. The germline gives CDR1 SEHNR, CDR2 FQNEAQ (reference sequence). The V and J ends lost 4 bases and 6 bases, in that order; junction bases with no gene match: 11. This chain's CDR3 is CASSSPRLAGVLDTQYF. The CDR3 DNA reads as TGTGCCAGCAGCTCGCCCCGACTAGCGGGGGTTCTTGATACGCAGTATTTT.

Comment on this clone: This CDR3 is also generated by other DNA sequences in the sample. The chain is built from TRBV6-2 or TRBV6-3 and TRBJ1-5, with no clear D. CDR3 length: 14 amino acids. CDR1 and CDR2 from the germline V gene are MNHEY and SVGEGT. V was shortened by 5 bases and J by 0 bases, with 8 bases between the two germline ends. The CDR3 here is CASSPGNSNQPQHF. The CDR3 nucleotides read TGTGCCAGCAGTCCCGGGAATAGCAATCAGCCCCAGCATTTT.

The chain combines TRBV7-9 with TRBJ2-1; TRBD2 agrees at 8 bases. Germline V gene sequence: CDR1 SEHNR, CDR2 FQNEAQ (reference sequence). The CDR3 contains 16 residues. V shed 4 bases, J shed 0 bases, and the junction held 5 bases outside the gene matches. CDR3 coding DNA: TGTGCCAGCAGCTCCGGGACTAGGAGCTCCTACAATGAGCAGTTCTTC. This gives the protein CASSSGTRSSYNEQFF. Full variable domain (rest looked up from reference TRBV7-9 and TRBJ2-1): DTGVSQNPRHKITKRGQNVTFRCDPISEHNRLYWYRQTLGQGPEFLTYFQNEAQLEKSRLLSDRFSAERPKGSFSTLEIQRTEQGDSAMYLCASSSGTRSSYNEQFFGPGTRLTVL.

V gene TRBV28 combines with J gene TRBJ2-7, with 9 positions matching TRBD2. CDR3 length equals 14 residues. With V trimmed by 2 bases and J by 5 bases, 4 bases remained unmatched. CDR1 is MDHEN and CDR2 is SYDVKM in the germline V gene. CDR3 DNA: TGTGCCAGCAGTTTACTAGCGGGAACCAACGAGCAGTACTTC. Its translation is CASSLLAGTNEQYF.

The chain joins TRBV27 to TRBJ1-2, with D perhaps matching TRBD1 (6 bases). Trimming took off 6 bases at V and 3 bases at J, with 14 bases between the two ends. The CDR3 runs 14 residues. From germline, CDR1 is MNHEY and CDR2 SMNVEV (reference sequence). The CDR3 DNA reads TGTGCCAGCAGGAGGGGGGGTACGGACTATGGCTACACCTTC. Amino acid sequence: CASRRGGTDYGYTF.

This rearrangement joins TRBV7-2 to TRBJ1-3, with a tentative D call TRBD1 (5 bases). CDR3 length equals 15 residues. CDR1 is SGHTA, CDR2 FQGNSA, per germline. V dropped 6 bases and J dropped 0 bases, with 12 bases sitting between them. The chain's CDR3 is CASSNQGFSGNTIYF. The CDR3 bases are TGTGCCAGCAGTAATCAGGGCTTCTCTGGAAACACCATATATTTT. Full variable domain (rest looked up from reference TRBV7-2 and TRBJ1-3): GAGVSQSPSNKVTEKGKDVELRCDPISGHTALYWYRQSLGQGLEFLIYFQGNSAPDKSGLPSDRFSAERTGGSVSTLTIQRTQQEDSAVYLCASSNQGFSGNTIYFGEGSWLTVV.

V is TRBV9 and J is TRBJ1-1; the D is unclear. V was shortened by 3 bases and J by 1 base, with 16 bases between the two germline ends. CDR1 is SGDLS, CDR2 YYNGEE, per germline. The CDR3 runs to 16 residues. The CDR3 DNA reads TGTGCCAGCAGCGCCCGGAGCCGGAGCTCGAACACTGAAGCTTTCTTT. Translation: CASSARSRSSNTEAFF.

The rearrangement joins TRBV30 to TRBJ1-5; D is undetermined. Deletions cut 5 bases from V and 4 bases from J, with 15 bases between. CDR1 is GTSNPN, CDR2 SVGIG, per germline (reference sequence). The CDR3 sequence is 14 residues long. CDR3 sequence: CAWASNFGNQPQHF. CDR3 nucleotides: TGTGCCTGGGCCTCGAACTTCGGGAATCAGCCCCAGCATTTT.

This clone appeared once. The DNA for the CDR3 is TGTGCCAGCAGCTTAGACAGAGTTAATAATTCACCCCTCCACTTT. This translates into CASSLDRVNNSPLHF. The chain links TRBV7-2 to TRBJ1-6; the D is unclear. The CDR3 runs to 15 residues. V was clipped by 1 base and J by 5 bases, with 9 bases between them. CDR1 and CDR2 (germline): SGHTA, FQGNSA.

V and J are TRBV3-1 (or the pseudogene TRBV3-2) and TRBJ1-5; D uncertain. Germline CDR1 is LGHDT and CDR2 is YNNKEL (reference sequence). This CDR3 has 13 residues. V lost 0 bases, J lost 5 bases, and 5 bases lay in between. CDR3 in amino acids: CASSQDQDQPQHF. The CDR3, as DNA: TGTGCCAGCAGCCAAGATCAGGATCAGCCCCAGCATTTT.

The chain carries TRBV28 and TRBJ2-3; possible D gene TRBD1, 5 bases. The V gene's germline CDR1 is MDHEN and CDR2 SYDVKM. Between the trimmed V and J ends, which lost 9 bases and 5 bases, there was a span of 12 bases. This CDR3 has 12 amino acids. This CDR3 reads CASYFTGDTQYF. CDR3 bases: TGTGCCAGTTATTTTACAGGAGATACGCAGTATTTT.

The chain combines TRBV4-3 with TRBJ2-7; D perhaps matches TRBD1 (6 bases). This CDR3 comprises 14 residues. Germline CDR1 reads LGHNA; CDR2 reads YSLEER. The V and J ends lost 0 bases and 3 bases respectively, with 9 bases between them. CDR3 sequence reads: CASSQERTVYEQYF. The CDR3 DNA reads TGCGCCAGCAGCCAAGAAAGGACAGTCTACGAGCAGTACTTC.